One and the same sample provided the 27 T cell receptor beta chains below, sequenced in a study of blood T cell repertoires in COVID-19 (dated by TCRdb to about 2020). Libraries were constructed by the immunoSEQ multiplex PCR assay. Held by TCRdb, this immuneACCESS table contains in-frame sequences only and omits some clones. Under half of the omission traces to an unresolved V gene where checked; the cause of the rest is unknown. The sample table records about 150,000 clones; about 90% of these occur just once. Of the sample, under 4.5% falls within the top ten clones. Sequencing input: PBMCs or T cells enriched from blood (not recorded which). The receptors originated from a woman aged 40 to 50 who had been exposed to COVID-19.

The chain uses TRBV5-1 and TRBJ2-7; D is uncertain. The CDR3 sequence is 13 residues long. Germline assignment: CDR1 SGHRS and CDR2 YFSETQ. V lost 3 bases, J lost 2 bases, and 9 bases lay in between. CDR3 sequence: CASSYSSTYEQYF. The CDR3 region has the DNA TGCGCCAGCAGCTACTCATCGACCTACGAGCAGTACTTC.

The chain carries TRBV12-3 or TRBV12-4 and TRBJ1-5; no reliable D call. The CDR3 sequence is 12 residues long. V lost 4 bases to trimming and J lost 5 bases, with 6 bases between them. CDR3 bases: TGTGCCAGCAGTTACGGGGATCAGCCCCAGCATTTT. Residues: CASSYGDQPQHF.

V and J are TRBV27 and TRBJ1-1, with D tentatively TRBD1 (5 bases). V was cut by 6 bases and J by 1 base, with 18 bases left in between. Germline-derived CDR1 and CDR2 are MNHEY and SMNVEV (reference sequence). The CDR3 length is 16 residues. The CDR3, as DNA: TGTGCCAGCAGAACGACAGCCGGCTTAGCGAACACTGAAGCTTTCTTT. This translates into CASRTTAGLANTEAFF.

The chain recombines TRBV5-1 with TRBJ2-5, with TRBD2 identical over 9 bases. The CDR3 has 20 amino acids. Germline V lookup: CDR1 SGHRS, CDR2 YFSETQ. The J segment lost 2 bases and the V segment lost 0 bases, leaving 17 bases of the junction unmatched. Here the CDR3 reads CASSLAARGGQISRQETQYF. The CDR3 DNA follows: TGCGCCAGCAGCTTGGCGGCGCGGGGGGGCCAAATCTCGCGGCAAGAGACCCAGTACTTC. The variable domain in full, completed from reference TRBV5-1 and TRBJ2-5, reads KAGVTQTPRYLIKTRGQQVTLSCSPISGHRSVSWYQQTPGQGLQFLFEYFSETQRNKGNFPGRFSGRQFSNSRSEMNVSTLELGDSALYLCASSLAARGGQISRQETQYFGPGTRLLVL.

The chain is built from TRBV7-8 and TRBJ1-3; 8 bases align to TRBD1. J lost 0 bases, V lost 5 bases, and 6 bases had no gene match. The CDR3 has 16 amino acids. Germline loops: CDR1 SGHVS, CDR2 FQNEAQ. The CDR3 bases are TGTGCCAGCAGCACACGGACAGGGACCTCTGGAAACACCATATATTTT. Protein product: CASSTRTGTSGNTIYF.

V usage is TRBV10-1 and J usage is TRBJ2-1; D possibly corresponds to TRBD1 (6 bases). CDR1 WNHNN and CDR2 SYGVQD come from the germline V gene (reference sequence). CDR3 length equals 11 residues. V lost 6 bases to trimming and J lost 8 bases, with 8 bases between them. The CDR3 reads CASRQGDEQFF. CDR3 bases: TGCGCCAGCAGACAGGGCGATGAGCAGTTCTTC.

The chain has TRBV10-2 and TRBJ2-7; 7 positions agree with TRBD1. CDR3 length equals 13 residues. The trim removed 8 bases at V and 1 base at J, leaving 5 bases unmatched. Germline assignment: CDR1 WSHSY and CDR2 SAAADI. CDR3 DNA: TGCGCCAGCGCCGGGACAGAGTCCTACGAGCAGTACTTC. Residues: CASAGTESYEQYF.

The CDR3 region is CASSQVPGGEAFF. CDR3 sequence (DNA): TGTGCCAGCAGCCAAGTCCCAGGGGGCGAAGCTTTCTTT. This chain uses TRBV3-1 (or the pseudogene TRBV3-2) with TRBJ1-1; 8 nucleotides line up with TRBD1. V dropped 1 base and J dropped 8; count of bases not matched to a gene: 3. Germline CDR1 LGHDT, CDR2 YNNKEL (reference sequence). CDR3 length: 13 residues.

The chain employs TRBV5-1 and TRBJ1-2; D unresolved. Looked up from germline, CDR1 is SGHRS and CDR2 is YFSETQ. Trimming removed 2 bases from V and 1 base from J, with 6 bases in between. The length of the CDR3 is 13 residues. CDR3 sequence (DNA): TGCGCCAGCAGCTTCGTCTTTAACTATGGCTACACCTTC. Its protein product is CASSFVFNYGYTF. The full variable domain, with the rest looked up from reference TRBV5-1 and TRBJ1-2, is KAGVTQTPRYLIKTRGQQVTLSCSPISGHRSVSWYQQTPGQGLQFLFEYFSETQRNKGNFPGRFSGRQFSNSRSEMNVSTLELGDSALYLCASSFVFNYGYTFGSGTRLTVV.

This clone was recorded once. The DNA of the CDR3 is TGTGCCAGCAGCGTCTTATGGAGCTCTGGGGCCAACGTCCTGACTTTC. This encodes CASSVLWSSGANVLTF. The chain joins TRBV9 to TRBJ2-6; no clear D. V was clipped by 2 bases and J by 0 bases, with 9 bases between them. The CDR3 has 16 residues. Germline loops: CDR1 SGDLS, CDR2 YYNGEE. The entire variable domain, with the rest obtained from reference TRBV9 and TRBJ2-6, is as follows: DSGVTQTPKHLITATGQRVTLRCSPRSGDLSVYWYQQSLDQGLQFLIQYYNGEERAKGNILERFSAQQFPDLHSELNLSSLELGDSALYFCASSVLWSSGANVLTFGAGSRLTVL.

The CDR3 here is CASSATSGRTYEQYF. CDR3 coding DNA: TGTGCCAGCAGCGCCACTAGCGGGAGGACCTACGAGCAGTACTTC. This chain connects TRBV5-4 to TRBJ2-7, with 12 bases fitting TRBD2. The CDR3 sequence is 15 residues long. The germline V gene encodes CDR1 SGHNT and CDR2 YYREEE (reference sequence). V dropped 4 bases and J dropped 2; count of bases not matched to a gene: 4.

The V call is TRBV6-5, the J call TRBJ1-4, with 8 positions matching TRBD1. Trimming removed 10 bases from V and 5 bases from J; junction bases left unmatched: 9. The CDR3 sequence is 14 residues long. Germline V gene sequence: CDR1 MNHEY, CDR2 SVGAGI. CDR3 nucleotide sequence: TGTGCCACCCGGGGGACAGGAGGGAATGAAAAACTGTTTTTT. Its translation: CATRGTGGNEKLFF.

The gene calls are TRBV11-1 and TRBJ2-7; 11 bases map to TRBD2. This CDR3 is 16 amino acids long. After removal of 5 bases from V and 0 bases from J, the junction contained 6 bases not matched to a gene. From germline, CDR1 is SGHAT and CDR2 FQDESV (reference sequence). CDR3 protein: CASSTGTSGNSYEQYF. CDR3 nucleotide sequence: TGTGCCAGCAGCACAGGGACTAGCGGAAACTCCTACGAGCAGTACTTC. The full variable domain, its missing parts supplied by reference TRBV11-1 and TRBJ2-7, is EAEVAQSPRYKITEKSQAVAFWCDPISGHATLYWYRQILGQGPELLVQFQDESVVDDSQLPKDRFSAERLKGVDSTLKIQPAELGDSAMYLCASSTGTSGNSYEQYFGPGTRLTVT.

The chain recombines TRBV11-2 with TRBJ2-2; 10 nucleotides agree with TRBD2. Trimming cost V 1 base and J 3 bases; bases outside gene matches: 8. The CDR3 totals 18 residues. In germline, CDR1 is SGHAT, CDR2 FQNNGV. The CDR3 is CASSLGSGRAQDTGELFF. CDR3 nucleotides: TGTGCCAGCAGCTTAGGGAGCGGGAGGGCCCAGGACACCGGGGAGCTGTTTTTT. Together with reference TRBV11-2 and TRBJ2-2, the CDR3 gives the full variable domain: EAGVAQSPRYKIIEKRQSVAFWCNPISGHATLYWYQQILGQGPKLLIQFQNNGVVDDSQLPKDRFSAERLKGVDSTLKIQPAKLEDSAVYLCASSLGSGRAQDTGELFFGEGSRLTVL.

The genes are TRBV4-2 and TRBJ1-2; D is possibly TRBD1 (6 bases). CDR1 is LGHNA and CDR2 is YNFKEQ in the germline V gene. V shed 1 base and J shed 7 bases, with 16 bases lying between them. The CDR3 runs to 15 residues. The CDR3, as DNA: TGTGCCAGCAGCCAAGCACTAACAGGGTATACTGGCTACACCTTC. It codes for CASSQALTGYTGYTF.

The J gene is TRBJ2-1, the V gene TRBV3-1 (or the pseudogene TRBV3-2); TRBD2 is a possible D gene (5 bases). The germline CDR1 and CDR2 sequences are LGHDT and YNNKEL (reference sequence). V was trimmed by 4 bases and J by 7 bases, leaving 11 bases between them. This CDR3 is built from 13 residues. The CDR3, as DNA: TGTGCCAGCAGCCGGCGAGGGTGGAATGAGCAGTTCTTC. Amino acids: CASSRRGWNEQFF.

The chain is built from TRBV5-1 and TRBJ2-1; TRBD2 agrees at 8 bases. This CDR3 is built from 14 residues. The V and J ends lost 4 bases and 7 bases, in that order; junction bases with no gene match: 7. Germline assignment: CDR1 SGHRS and CDR2 YFSETQ. As DNA, the CDR3 is TGCGCCAGCAGCGAAACGGGACTAGATAATGAGCAGTTCTTC. Amino acids: CASSETGLDNEQFF.

This clone has just one count. V usage is TRBV6-6 and J usage is TRBJ1-1; 7 bases fit TRBD1. The CDR3 length is 15 residues. Germline CDR1 reads MNHNY; CDR2 reads SVGAGI (reference sequence). After removal of 7 bases from V and 4 bases from J, the junction contained 12 bases not matched to a gene. This chain's CDR3 is CASIPQGGLSTEAFF. The DNA of the CDR3 is TGTGCCAGCATCCCCCAGGGGGGTTTGTCCACTGAAGCTTTCTTT.

This clone came up once. The chain has TRBV20-1 and TRBJ1-2; D gene unclear. Trimming shortened V by 6 bases and J by 3 bases, and 8 bases separated the two germline ends. CDR1 is DFQATT, CDR2 SNEGSKA, per germline (reference sequence). The CDR3 loop spans 11 amino acids. CDR3 coding DNA: TGCAGTGCCCAGAGGGACTATGGCTACACCTTC. Translated: CSAQRDYGYTF.

The chain links TRBV11-2 to TRBJ1-1, with TRBD1 matching 7 bases. Germline V gene lookup returns CDR1 SGHAT and CDR2 FQNNGV. The CDR3 extends over 15 amino acids. Trimming at V came to 2 bases and at J to 2 bases, leaving 5 bases not matched to a gene. This CDR3 reads CASSLSRQGNTEAFF. CDR3 in DNA: TGTGCCAGCAGCTTATCCCGACAGGGAAACACTGAAGCTTTCTTT.

The V gene is TRBV4-2, the J gene TRBJ2-6, with D possibly being TRBD1 (6 bases). V was pared by 4 bases and J by 1 base, with 11 bases between. The CDR3 runs 16 residues. CDR1 is LGHNA, CDR2 YNFKEQ, per germline. CDR3 in amino acids: CASSPETGSGANVLTF. The DNA for the CDR3 is TGTGCCAGCAGCCCAGAAACAGGGTCTGGGGCCAACGTCCTGACTTTC.

This clone has a single count. The chain employs TRBV7-2 and TRBJ1-3; 9 nucleotides match TRBD1. With 3 bases clipped from V and 4 bases from J, the junction kept 4 bases outside the gene matches. The CDR3 extends over 15 amino acids. CDR1 and CDR2 (germline): SGHTA, FQGNSA. The CDR3 DNA sequence: TGTGCCAGCAGCTTTTCGGGACAGGGAGGAAACACCATATATTTT. Translated, it gives CASSFSGQGGNTIYF.

The chain has TRBV5-4 and TRBJ2-3; no firm D call. Per germline, CDR1 SGHNT and CDR2 YYREEE (reference sequence). This CDR3 has 15 amino acids. The V end lost 1 base, the J end lost 7 bases, and 16 bases lay between the germline ends. CDR3 in amino acids: CASSLIGSDQNTQYF. The CDR3 nucleotides are TGTGCCAGCAGCTTGATTGGCAGCGACCAAAATACGCAGTATTTT.

This chain uses TRBV7-2 with TRBJ1-1; tentative D call: TRBD1 (5 bases). The CDR3 consists of 13 residues. CDR1 and CDR2 from the germline V gene are SGHTA and FQGNSA. Deletions cut 2 bases from V and 5 bases from J, with 9 bases between. The CDR3 DNA reads as TGTGCCAGCAGCTTAATTGGGGGGACTGAAGCTTTCTTT. Translated: CASSLIGGTEAFF.

About this clone itself: Other nucleotide sequences in the sample specify the same CDR3. The rearrangement uses TRBV5-6 and TRBJ1-5; D ambiguous. V was pared by 4 bases and J by 3 bases, with 5 bases between. Germline V gene data show CDR1 as SGHDT and CDR2 as YYEEEE. The CDR3 covers 12 residues. The CDR3, as DNA: TGTGCCAGCAGCGGCCTCAATCAGCCCCAGCATTTT. This codes for CASSGLNQPQHF.

The rearrangement links TRBV27 to TRBJ2-5; TRBD1 aligns across 9 bases. V gave up 7 bases and J gave up 5 bases; unmatched junction bases: 17. The V gene's germline CDR1 is MNHEY and CDR2 SMNVEV (reference sequence). The CDR3 is 17 residues long. CDR3 loop: CASTQGAGQGFPETQYF. The CDR3 bases are TGTGCCAGCACCCAAGGCGCGGGACAGGGATTTCCGGAGACCCAGTACTTC.

This CDR3 is CASTSRETEAFF. CDR3 sequence (DNA): TGTGCCAGCACGTCGCGGGAAACTGAAGCTTTCTTT. The rearrangement uses TRBV3-1 (or the pseudogene TRBV3-2) and TRBJ1-1; no definite D call. V lost 7 bases and J 5 bases, leaving 11 bases between the germline ends. From germline, CDR1 is LGHDT and CDR2 YNNKEL (reference sequence). The CDR3 sequence is 12 residues long.